This TCR beta chain was identified in a study of blood T cell repertoires in COVID-19. Study-wide context: Acute and convalescent COVID-19 samples came from the United States, Italy and Spain.

The repertoire was sequenced with immunoSEQ multiplex PCR; TCRdb's copy has only in-frame clones and lacks some. The table lists about 50,000 clones, around 85% of them singletons. J lost 0 bases, V lost 5 bases, and 3 bases had no gene match. The CDR3 loop spans 14 amino acids. Per germline, CDR1 MNHNY and CDR2 SVGAGI (reference sequence). The sequencing input was peripheral blood. This clonotype was obtained from a human donor in a cohort sampled during active COVID-19. This sequence joins TRBV6-6 and TRBJ2-7; 8 nucleotides match TRBD1. CDR3 protein: CASSLDRGSYEQYF. The DNA of the CDR3 is TGTGCCAGCAGTCTTGACAGGGGCTCCTACGAGCAGTACTTC.